Listed here is a single T cell receptor beta chain. Its antigen is not identified. V lost 7 bases and J 0 bases, leaving 8 bases between the germline ends. CDR1 and CDR2 from the germline V gene are KGHDR and SFDVKD. The CDR3 loop spans 13 amino acids. The data derive from a study of T cells after yellow fever vaccination. General study points: Post-booster samples contained most primary-vaccination clones (around 95% CD4, about 87% CD8).

Researchers made TCR cDNA using 5'RACE template switching, and this step added a universal primer site and UMIs. TCRdb re-called the 5' RACE reads through MiXCR, storing one row per CDR3 protein. The sample comprises about 210,000 distinct CDR3 sequences, less than 7.5% of which are singletons, and 0.85% to 1.2% rests with the top ten. V and J are TRBV24-1 and TRBJ2-5; D call uncertain. The sample here was CD4+ T cells sorted from PBMCs, taken on the day of the yellow fever booster vaccination. This TCR came from a young man who received the YFV17D yellow fever vaccine. CDR3 bases: TGTGCCACCAGCCCACTTGACCAAGAGACCCAGTACTTC. It encodes CATSPLDQETQYF.